This passage covers 28 T cell receptor beta chains from one sample sequenced in a study of post-analysis software for immune sequencing data. Carried by the TCR beta cDNA libraries were unique molecular identifiers. One entry per CDR3 protein, called by TCRdb with MiXCR from the PCR reads. Of about 430,000 distinct CDR3 sequences listed, approximately 38% are singletons. Their target antigens are unknown. Findings and limits, study-wide: When patients were compared with controls, 4 or 5 TRBV segments were more frequent, TRBV5-6, TRBV5-1 and TRBV20-1 among them.

The source material was blood. These receptors originate from a girl aged 2-10 years with multiple sclerosis.

The V call is TRBV7-2, the J call TRBJ2-5; TRBD2 aligns across 13 bases. After removal of 6 bases from V and 5 bases from J, the junction contained 9 bases not matched to a gene. This CDR3 comprises 16 residues. Germline V gene data show CDR1 as SGHTA and CDR2 as FQGNSA. The CDR3 nucleotides are TGTGCCAGCAGGCCAGCGGGACTAGCGGGGAAGGAGACCCAGTACTTC. Translated: CASRPAGLAGKETQYF.

This chain links TRBV12-3 or TRBV12-4 with TRBJ1-5; perhaps TRBD1 as D (5 bases). The CDR3 sequence is 15 residues long. Trimming cost V 1 base and J 6 bases, with 13 bases left between them. The CDR3 DNA follows: TGTGCCAGCAGTTTAGAAGGGGCTTCCAGTCAGCCCCAGCATTTT. As protein: CASSLEGASSQPQHF.

The chain links TRBV20-1 to TRBJ2-7, with 12 positions matching TRBD2. J was trimmed by 3 bases and V by 4 bases; bases with no gene match: 13. This CDR3 contains 17 residues. Germline assignment: CDR1 DFQATT and CDR2 SNEGSKA (reference sequence). This CDR3 is CSAKGLAGARRFYEQYF. CDR3 sequence (DNA): TGCAGTGCTAAGGGACTAGCGGGTGCCAGGCGATTCTACGAGCAGTACTTC.

This clonotype was counted a few times. The V gene is TRBV6-2 or TRBV6-3, the J gene TRBJ2-7; tentatively, D is TRBD1 (6 bases). The CDR3 totals 14 residues. Germline V gene data show CDR1 as MNHEY and CDR2 as SVGEGT. Trimming stripped 6 bases from V and 3 bases from J, with 15 bases between. Here the CDR3 reads CASSPNRVVYEQYF. The CDR3 DNA follows: TGTGCCAGCAGCCCCAACAGGGTAGTCTACGAGCAGTACTTC.

The sample holds a few counts of this clonotype. J is TRBJ2-3 and V is TRBV5-1; 7 bases are a match to TRBD1. CDR3 length: 16 residues. In germline, CDR1 is SGHRS, CDR2 YFSETQ. Unmatched junction bases numbered 8, after V lost 4 bases and J lost 0 bases. The CDR3 protein is CASSPRQGWSTDTQYF. Written as DNA, the CDR3 is TGCGCCAGCAGCCCCCGACAGGGATGGAGCACAGATACGCAGTATTTT.

This clonotype turned up a few times. The genes are TRBV9 and TRBJ2-5; D gene unclear. The CDR3 spans 15 residues. V was shortened by 0 bases and J by 5 bases, with 14 bases between the two germline ends. CDR1 and CDR2 from the germline V gene are SGDLS and YYNGEE. This CDR3 is CASSVGNAVLETQYF. As DNA, the CDR3 is TGTGCCAGCAGCGTAGGGAACGCCGTCTTGGAGACCCAGTACTTC.

The rearrangement uses TRBV2 and TRBJ2-7, with D perhaps given as TRBD1 or TRBD2 (5 bases each). Germline-derived CDR1 and CDR2 are SNHLY and FYNNEI. The CDR3 spans 15 residues. V gave up 4 bases and J gave up 3 bases, with 16 bases separating them. This chain's CDR3 is CASSGLEGPGYEQYF. CDR3 bases: TGTGCCAGCAGTGGGTTAGAGGGGCCGGGCTACGAGCAGTACTTC.

This chain joins TRBV10-3 and TRBJ2-7, with 9 bases lining up with TRBD2. This CDR3 is 17 amino acids long. Germline CDR1 ENHRY, CDR2 SYGVKD. J gave up 0 bases and V 7 bases, and 13 bases lay outside the gene matches. CDR3 sequence reads: CAIMEGLGTSNSYEQYF. The CDR3 DNA follows: TGTGCCATCATGGAGGGGCTCGGGACTAGCAACTCCTACGAGCAGTACTTC.

This clonotype was detected a few times. The chain joins TRBV9 to TRBJ2-7; no clear D. Germline values: CDR1 SGDLS, CDR2 YYNGEE. The CDR3 totals 14 residues. Trimming cost V 4 bases and J 6 bases, with 17 bases left between them. The CDR3 DNA is TGTGCCAGCAGCCCCTCAAGGGCTACGGGCGAGCAGTACTTC. It yields the protein CASSPSRATGEQYF.

The chain is built from TRBV6-5 and TRBJ1-2; the D gene is possibly TRBD1 (6 bases). The V and J ends lost 0 bases and 4 bases respectively, with 15 bases between them. This CDR3 comprises 16 residues. Germline CDR1 MNHEY, CDR2 SVGAGI. Here the CDR3 reads CASSYSQGGGFYGYTF. In DNA form, the CDR3 reads TGTGCCAGCAGTTACTCGCAAGGGGGAGGATTCTATGGCTACACCTTC.

This clonotype was detected many times. V is TRBV28 and J is TRBJ2-1; a possible D gene is TRBD2 (6 bases). The CDR3 has 16 residues. Trimming pared 8 bases from V and 1 base from J, leaving 18 bases between. Per the germline V gene, CDR1 is MDHEN and CDR2 is SYDVKM. CDR3 coding DNA: TGTGCCAGCCTTAGTATGAGCGGGTTATCCTACAATGAGCAGTTCTTC. Translation: CASLSMSGLSYNEQFF. Based on the CDR3 plus reference TRBV28 and TRBJ2-1, the full variable domain is DVKVTQSSRYLVKRTGEKVFLECVQDMDHENMFWYRQDPGLGLRLIYFSYDVKMKEKGDIPEGYSVSREKKERFSLILESASTNQTSMYLCASLSMSGLSYNEQFFGPGTRLTVL.

The chain recombines TRBV7-2 with TRBJ2-3; either TRBD1 or TRBD2 may supply D (5 bases each). V lost 1 base to trimming and J lost 0 bases, with 8 bases between them. The germline V gene has CDR1 SGHTA and CDR2 FQGNSA. The CDR3 totals 15 residues. CDR3 in amino acids: CASSLDRTSTDTQYF. Here the CDR3 DNA reads TGTGCCAGCAGCTTAGACAGGACTAGCACAGATACGCAGTATTTT.

The CDR3 region has the DNA TGCAGTGCTAGAAAGAGGGCGACAGGGGGCACTGAAGCTTTCTTT. Residues: CSARKRATGGTEAFF. This sequence joins TRBV20-1 and TRBJ1-1; 9 nucleotides match TRBD1. With V trimmed by 2 bases and J by 4 bases, 8 bases remained unmatched. CDR3 length: 15 residues. The germline V gene encodes CDR1 DFQATT and CDR2 SNEGSKA (reference sequence).

The chain is built from TRBV3-1 and TRBJ2-1; D is ambiguous. The length of the CDR3 is 16 residues. V lost 1 base to trimming and J lost 2 bases, with 12 bases between them. CDR1 is LGHDT, CDR2 YNNKEL, per germline (reference sequence). The CDR3 region is CASSQGWYLAYNEQFF. The CDR3 DNA reads as TGTGCCAGCAGCCAAGGTTGGTACCTAGCCTACAATGAGCAGTTCTTC.

This clonotype occurred a few times. The V gene is TRBV9, the J gene TRBJ2-1; TRBD1 agrees at 7 bases. The CDR3 is made up of 15 amino acids. The germline CDR1 and CDR2 sequences are SGDLS and YYNGEE. After removal of 1 base from V and 2 bases from J, the junction contained 3 bases not matched to a gene. DNA of the CDR3: TGTGCCAGCAGCGTACAGGGGGTCGCCTACAATGAGCAGTTCTTC. Its protein product is CASSVQGVAYNEQFF. Based on the CDR3 plus reference TRBV9 and TRBJ2-1, the full variable domain is DSGVTQTPKHLITATGQRVTLRCSPRSGDLSVYWYQQSLDQGLQFLIQYYNGEERAKGNILERFSAQQFPDLHSELNLSSLELGDSALYFCASSVQGVAYNEQFFGPGTRLTVL.

V gene TRBV20-1 combines with J gene TRBJ2-7; D is unclear. The V gene's germline CDR1 is DFQATT and CDR2 SNEGSKA (reference sequence). The V end was cut by 6 bases, the J end by 3 bases, with 15 bases between. The CDR3 loop spans 13 amino acids. In DNA, the CDR3 is TGCAGTGCGCGAGAGACCCAAGTCTACGAGCAGTACTTC. Translation: CSARETQVYEQYF.

This clonotype turned up a few times. The chain couples TRBV4-2 to TRBJ1-2, with 7 bases matching TRBD1. The germline gives CDR1 LGHNA, CDR2 YNFKEQ. After removal of 0 bases from V and 7 bases from J, the junction contained 8 bases not matched to a gene. The CDR3 spans 15 residues. CDR3 sequence: CASSQDLTGQGGYTF. As DNA, the CDR3 is TGTGCCAGCAGCCAAGATCTGACAGGGCAGGGTGGCTACACCTTC.

The genes are TRBV6-5 and TRBJ2-2; D is perhaps TRBD1 or TRBD2 (6 bases each). In germline, CDR1 is MNHEY, CDR2 SVGAGI. V dropped 0 bases and J dropped 3 bases, with 11 bases sitting between them. The CDR3 runs 16 residues. The DNA for the CDR3 is TGTGCCAGCAGTTACTCGGGGGGCTCGGACACCGGGGAGCTGTTTTTT. As protein: CASSYSGGSDTGELFF.

The table lists this clonotype with a few counts. The chain joins TRBV20-1 to TRBJ2-7; no clear D gene. V was cut by 6 bases and J by 3 bases, with 12 bases left in between. The CDR3 extends over 12 amino acids. Germline V lookup: CDR1 DFQATT, CDR2 SNEGSKA (reference sequence). The CDR3 DNA sequence: TGCAGTGCCATAGAGCTTAACTACGAGCAGTACTTC. Translating it yields CSAIELNYEQYF.

This clonotype showed up just a few times. The gene calls are TRBV4-1 and TRBJ1-2, with 9 nucleotides matching TRBD1. Trimming at V came to 0 bases and at J to 6 bases, leaving 8 bases not matched to a gene. This CDR3 has 16 residues. Germline V lookup: CDR1 MGHRA, CDR2 YSYEKL. CDR3 coding DNA: TGCGCCAGCAGCCAAGATCGAAACAGGGGGCTCGATGGCTACACCTTC. Its protein product is CASSQDRNRGLDGYTF.

The chain couples TRBV10-3 to TRBJ2-7, with D perhaps TRBD1 (5 bases). The CDR3 length is 15 residues. With 2 bases removed from V and 0 bases from J, the gap between germline ends came to 11 bases. The germline CDR1 and CDR2 sequences are ENHRY and SYGVKD. This CDR3 reads CAISERGRSSYEQYF. CDR3 bases: TGTGCCATCAGTGAGAGGGGCCGAAGCTCCTACGAGCAGTACTTC.

This chain joins TRBV5-1 and TRBJ2-7, with D hard to call. Per germline, CDR1 SGHRS and CDR2 YFSETQ. Trimming left V 2 bases short and J 0 bases short, with 9 bases between. This CDR3 spans 14 amino acids. CDR3 residues: CASSLSPDSYEQYF. As DNA, the CDR3 is TGCGCCAGCAGCTTAAGTCCCGACTCCTACGAGCAGTACTTC.

The CDR3 sequence: CASSQRGYYGYTF. CDR3 nucleotides: TGCGCCAGCAGCCAGAGGGGATACTATGGCTACACCTTC. The J gene is TRBJ1-2, the V gene TRBV4-3; perhaps TRBD1 as D (5 bases). The CDR3 contains 13 residues. CDR1 is LGHNA and CDR2 is YSLEER in the germline V gene. The V end was cut by 3 bases, the J end by 3 bases, with 8 bases between.

This clonotype has a handful of counts. It may be a read error: a sequence one base away is much more abundant. The CDR3 DNA is TGCACCAGCAGCTTCCAGACCGATTATGGCTACACCTTC. Protein sequence: CTSSFQTDYGYTF. V usage is TRBV5-1 and J usage is TRBJ1-2; unclear D gene. Per the germline V gene, CDR1 is SGHRS and CDR2 is YFSETQ. This CDR3 comprises 13 residues.

This clonotype has more than one count but fewer than ten. The chain links TRBV7-2 to TRBJ1-2; D gene ambiguous. V was trimmed by 1 base and J by 5 bases, leaving 11 bases between them. Germline V gives CDR1 SGHTA, CDR2 FQGNSA. The CDR3 is made up of 14 amino acids. The CDR3 nucleotides read TGTGCCAGCAGCTTAGGCCCCGGTCGGTATGGCTACACCTTC. This codes for CASSLGPGRYGYTF. Variable domain in full (rest from reference TRBV7-2 and TRBJ1-2): GAGVSQSPSNKVTEKGKDVELRCDPISGHTALYWYRQSLGQGLEFLIYFQGNSAPDKSGLPSDRFSAERTGGSVSTLTIQRTQQEDSAVYLCASSLGPGRYGYTFGSGTRLTVV.

This sequence joins TRBV20-1 and TRBJ1-2, with 9 positions matching TRBD1. The J segment lost 5 bases and the V segment lost 5 bases, leaving 12 bases of the junction unmatched. The CDR3 is made up of 15 amino acids. Germline values: CDR1 DFQATT, CDR2 SNEGSKA (reference sequence). CDR3: CSAFPGQGRGYGYTF. The CDR3 bases are TGCAGTGCTTTCCCTGGACAGGGGCGGGGGTATGGCTACACCTTC.

The J gene is TRBJ1-1, the V gene TRBV12-3 or TRBV12-4; TRBD1 is a possible D gene (6 bases). CDR3 length equals 13 residues. Trimming stripped 7 bases from V and 5 bases from J, with 14 bases between. The CDR3 region is CASIMGGGTEAFF. CDR3 sequence (DNA): TGTGCCAGCATCATGGGAGGGGGGACTGAAGCTTTCTTT.

This clonotype is a singleton in its sample. The V gene is TRBV5-1, the J gene TRBJ2-3; D is perhaps TRBD1 or TRBD2 (6 bases each). This CDR3 has 15 residues. V lost 4 bases, J lost 7 bases, and 19 bases lay in between. The germline gives CDR1 SGHRS, CDR2 YFSETQ. CDR3 DNA sequence: TGCGCCAGCAGCCTTGAGGGGGGTGAAGTATATACGCAGTATTTT. Translating gives CASSLEGGEVYTQYF.